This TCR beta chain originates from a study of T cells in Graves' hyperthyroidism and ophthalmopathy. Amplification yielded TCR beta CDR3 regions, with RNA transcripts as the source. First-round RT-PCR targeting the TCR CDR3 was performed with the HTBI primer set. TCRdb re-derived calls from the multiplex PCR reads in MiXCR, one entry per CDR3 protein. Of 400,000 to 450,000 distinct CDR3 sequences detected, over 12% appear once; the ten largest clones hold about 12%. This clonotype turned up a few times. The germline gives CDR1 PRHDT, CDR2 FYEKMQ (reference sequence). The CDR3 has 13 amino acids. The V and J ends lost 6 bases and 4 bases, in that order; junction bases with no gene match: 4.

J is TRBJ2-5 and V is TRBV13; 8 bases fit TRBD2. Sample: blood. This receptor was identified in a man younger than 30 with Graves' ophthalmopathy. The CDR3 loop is CASSWTSRETQYF. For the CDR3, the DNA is TGTGCCAGCAGTTGGACTAGCAGAGAGACCCAGTACTTC.